The 23 T cell receptor beta chains below come from one sample, sequenced in a study of shared clonotypes between healthy human individuals. Using immunoSEQ multiplex PCR, the repertoire was profiled, and TCRdb retains in-frame clones only, with some absent. The data contain 1,400,000 or so clones, just under 99% of them singletons. The specimen sequenced was naive CD4+ T cells sorted from blood. Regarding subset: CD45RA+ positively selected. These receptors were obtained from a man aged 25 to 45 in good health.

V usage is TRBV11-1 and J usage is TRBJ2-1; 8 bases map to TRBD2. This CDR3 comprises 16 residues. Germline V gives CDR1 SGHAT, CDR2 FQDESV (reference sequence). J was trimmed by 8 bases and V by 1 base; bases with no gene match: 10. The chain's CDR3 is CASSLVGGTSKHEQFF. The CDR3 nucleotides read TGTGCCAGCAGCTTAGTGGGCGGGACTAGTAAGCATGAGCAGTTCTTC.

This chain joins TRBV7-9 and TRBJ2-7; 8 nucleotides agree with TRBD2. The CDR3 loop spans 14 amino acids. Per germline, CDR1 SEHNR and CDR2 FQNEAQ (reference sequence). Unmatched junction bases numbered 8, after V lost 7 bases and J lost 3 bases. The CDR3 is CASNYLAGGYEQYF. As DNA, the CDR3 is TGTGCCAGCAACTACCTGGCGGGGGGCTACGAGCAGTACTTC.

V gene TRBV19 combines with J gene TRBJ1-4, with unresolved D. Trimming shortened V by 3 bases and J by 1 base, and 12 bases separated the two germline ends. This CDR3 region has 16 residues. The V gene's germline CDR1 is LNHDA and CDR2 SQIVND (reference sequence). CDR3 region: CASSIRAQLTNEKLFF. Here the CDR3 DNA reads TGTGCCAGTAGTATTAGGGCCCAGCTAACTAATGAAAAACTGTTTTTT.

The rearrangement uses TRBV7-9 and TRBJ2-3, with 8 nucleotides matching TRBD1. Germline V gives CDR1 SEHNR, CDR2 FQNEAQ (reference sequence). V lost 3 bases to trimming and J lost 4 bases; unmatched junction nucleotides: 6. CDR3 size: 15 residues. CDR3 nucleotide sequence: TGTGCCAGCAGCTTTACGGTCAGGGGGCCAGATACGCAGTATTTT. Translated: CASSFTVRGPDTQYF.

Concerning this clone itself: The sample holds other DNA sequences that translate to the same CDR3. The CDR3 sequence is CASSLVSRTGELFF. The CDR3 DNA is TGTGCCAGCAGCTTAGTTAGTCGGACCGGGGAGCTGTTTTTT. V and J are TRBV7-2 and TRBJ2-2; no clear D gene. The V gene lost 1 base and the J gene lost 5 bases, with 8 bases spanning the gap. The CDR3 is 14 amino acids. Germline V gene lookup returns CDR1 SGHTA and CDR2 FQGNSA.

The gene calls are TRBV5-6 and TRBJ2-7, with 8 bases fitting TRBD2. Germline V gene sequence: CDR1 SGHDT, CDR2 YYEEEE. The CDR3 is made up of 13 amino acids. V lost 8 bases and J lost 2; bases outside the gene matches: 6. In nucleotides, the CDR3 is TGTGCCAGTCTACAGCGGGGGACCTACGAGCAGTACTTC. As protein: CASLQRGTYEQYF.

Concerning this clone: This same CDR3 is encoded by further DNA sequences in the sample. The chain recombines TRBV5-1 with TRBJ2-1; the D is unclear. The V gene's germline CDR1 is SGHRS and CDR2 YFSETQ. The length of the CDR3 is 13 residues. With 0 bases removed from V and 5 bases from J, the gap between germline ends came to 6 bases. The CDR3 here is CASSLGPNNEQFF. The CDR3 DNA is TGCGCCAGCAGCTTGGGACCAAACAATGAGCAGTTCTTC.

The chain recombines TRBV7-9 with TRBJ2-1; TRBD2 matches 7 bases. V trimming: 5 bases; J trimming: 0 bases; junction bases outside the gene matches: 4. The CDR3 has 15 residues. Germline V gives CDR1 SEHNR, CDR2 FQNEAQ (reference sequence). In nucleotides, the CDR3 is TGTGCCAGCAGCGCGGGGGAGAGCTCCTACAATGAGCAGTTCTTC. This encodes CASSAGESSYNEQFF.

The chain carries TRBV25-1 and TRBJ2-1; 8 bases are a match to TRBD2. CDR3 length: 14 amino acids. The germline CDR1 and CDR2 sequences are MGHDK and SYGVNS. The V segment lost 8 bases and the J segment 5 bases; nucleotides outside the gene matches: 8. CDR3 loop: CASGRPGGHNEQFF. Written as DNA, the CDR3 is TGTGCCAGCGGGCGACCGGGGGGGCACAATGAGCAGTTCTTC.

This rearrangement joins TRBV10-1 to TRBJ2-3; D is perhaps TRBD2 (6 bases). Germline V gives CDR1 WNHNN, CDR2 SYGVQD (reference sequence). CDR3 length equals 12 residues. V lost 3 bases and J 6 bases, leaving 7 bases between the germline ends. CDR3 protein: CASSDGGDTQYF. In nucleotides, the CDR3 is TGCGCCAGCAGTGATGGGGGGGATACGCAGTATTTT.

This sequence joins TRBV5-1 and TRBJ2-7; D is perhaps TRBD1 or TRBD2 (6 bases each). CDR1 is SGHRS and CDR2 is YFSETQ in the germline V gene. The CDR3 spans 16 residues. Trimming cost V 0 bases and J 7 bases, with 20 bases left between them. CDR3 loop: CASSLARRGLAGEQYF. CDR3 bases: TGCGCCAGCAGCTTGGCCAGACGGGGGCTTGCTGGAGAGCAGTACTTC.

This clone was detected once. The chain combines TRBV7-8 with TRBJ2-5; TRBD2 is a possible D gene (5 bases). CDR3 size: 13 residues. The germline V and J ends were trimmed by 1 base and 5 bases, with 8 bases remaining between them. CDR1 is SGHVS and CDR2 is FQNEAQ in the germline V gene. The CDR3 sequence: CASSLGLLETQYF. The CDR3 DNA reads as TGTGCCAGCAGCTTAGGACTATTGGAGACCCAGTACTTC.

This clone has just one count. CDR3 sequence reads: CASSPTQGVSTDTQYF. CDR3 nucleotides: TGTGCCAGCAGTCCGACCCAGGGTGTCAGCACAGATACGCAGTATTTT. The chain recombines TRBV27 with TRBJ2-3, with D possibly TRBD1 on 5 matching bases. V lost 5 bases to trimming and J lost 0 bases, with 15 bases between them. The CDR3 extends over 16 amino acids. The V gene's germline CDR1 is MNHEY and CDR2 SMNVEV (reference sequence).

The chain combines TRBV11-2 with TRBJ2-1, with 8 bases aligning to TRBD2. From germline, CDR1 is SGHAT and CDR2 FQNNGV. V shed 2 bases, J shed 4 bases, and the junction held 10 bases outside the gene matches. This CDR3 spans 17 amino acids. The CDR3 DNA sequence: TGTGCCAGCAGCTTATTGCCTATGGCGGGGGGTTACAATGAGCAGTTCTTC. This translates into CASSLLPMAGGYNEQFF.

CDR3: CASSLTSGVDNEQFF. The DNA for the CDR3 is TGTGCCAGCAGCCTCACTAGCGGAGTTGACAATGAGCAGTTCTTC. The rearrangement uses TRBV11-2 and TRBJ2-1, with 8 bases aligning to TRBD2. V was pared by 5 bases and J by 5 bases, with 8 bases of the junction left unmatched. CDR3 length equals 15 residues. From germline, CDR1 is SGHAT and CDR2 FQNNGV.

This sequence joins TRBV6-6 and TRBJ1-2, with TRBD1 as a possible D gene (6 bases). The germline V and J ends were trimmed by 0 bases and 0 bases, with 8 bases remaining between them. The CDR3 runs 15 residues. Germline values: CDR1 MNHNY, CDR2 SVGAGI (reference sequence). DNA of the CDR3: TGTGCCAGCAGTTACTCGGGGGCCTCTAACTATGGCTACACCTTC. It encodes CASSYSGASNYGYTF.

The chain is built from TRBV6-6 and TRBJ2-5; TRBD1 matches 9 bases. This CDR3 spans 15 amino acids. Germline loops: CDR1 MNHNY, CDR2 SVGAGI (reference sequence). With 6 bases clipped from V and 2 bases from J, the junction kept 7 bases outside the gene matches. The CDR3 here is CASSPRDRVQETQYF. In nucleotides, the CDR3 is TGTGCCAGCAGCCCCCGGGACAGGGTACAAGAGACCCAGTACTTC.

This chain connects TRBV5-1 to TRBJ2-1; the match to TRBD2 covers 7 bases. Germline V CDR1 and CDR2: SGHRS, YFSETQ. The length of the CDR3 is 15 residues. V lost 0 bases to trimming and J lost 3 bases; unmatched junction nucleotides: 3. CDR3 in amino acids: CASSLVREIYNEQFF. The CDR3 DNA follows: TGCGCCAGCAGCTTGGTGCGGGAGATCTACAATGAGCAGTTCTTC.

The rearrangement joins TRBV5-3 to TRBJ2-7, with TRBD2 identical over 9 bases. TRBV5-3 is sorted into the ORF group, with uncertain function. The CDR3 length is 15 residues. Trimming removed 0 bases from V and 5 bases from J; junction bases left unmatched: 6. CDR3 DNA: TGTGCCAGAAGCTTGGTACGGGGCGGGAGGGACGAGCAGTACTTC. Translation: CARSLVRGGRDEQYF.

This rearrangement joins TRBV2 to TRBJ1-5; perhaps TRBD1 as D (5 bases). The V end was cut by 11 bases, the J end by 10 bases, with 24 bases between. The CDR3 has 14 residues. Per the germline V gene, CDR1 is SNHLY and CDR2 is FYNNEI. CDR3 amino acids: CASLYAERGEPQHF. As DNA, the CDR3 is TGTGCCTCACTTTACGCGGAACGGGGGGAACCCCAGCATTTT.

V and J are TRBV10-3 and TRBJ2-7; possible D gene TRBD2, 6 bases. Germline CDR1 reads ENHRY; CDR2 reads SYGVKD. The CDR3 extends over 15 amino acids. With 3 bases removed from V and 0 bases from J, the gap between germline ends came to 12 bases. The CDR3 loop is CAISDMAGSSYEQYF. Here the CDR3 DNA reads TGTGCCATCAGTGACATGGCCGGGAGCTCCTACGAGCAGTACTTC.

The V gene is TRBV7-3, the J gene TRBJ2-7, with 9 bases fitting TRBD1. CDR3 length equals 15 residues. Germline V CDR1 and CDR2: SGHTA, FQGTGA. V was clipped by 0 bases and J by 6 bases; unmatched bases: 6. The chain's CDR3 is CASSLTGTGSGEQYF. The CDR3 region has the DNA TGTGCCAGCAGCTTAACCGGGACAGGGTCGGGCGAGCAGTACTTC.

The chain uses TRBV10-3 and TRBJ1-1, with D maybe TRBD1 (6 bases). The CDR3 has 14 amino acids. From germline, CDR1 is ENHRY and CDR2 SYGVKD. V was clipped by 6 bases and J by 0 bases, with 11 bases between them. The CDR3 is CAISPGALNTEAFF. CDR3 nucleotide sequence: TGTGCCATCAGCCCGGGGGCCTTGAACACTGAAGCTTTCTTT.